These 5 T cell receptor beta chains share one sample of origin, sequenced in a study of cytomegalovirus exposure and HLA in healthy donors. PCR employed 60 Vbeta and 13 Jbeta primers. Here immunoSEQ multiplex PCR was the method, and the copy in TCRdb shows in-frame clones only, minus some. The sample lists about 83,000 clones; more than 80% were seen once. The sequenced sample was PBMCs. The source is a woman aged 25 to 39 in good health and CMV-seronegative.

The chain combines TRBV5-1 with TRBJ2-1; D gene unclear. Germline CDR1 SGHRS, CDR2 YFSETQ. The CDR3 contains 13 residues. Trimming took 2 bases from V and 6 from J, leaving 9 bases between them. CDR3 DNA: TGCGCCAGCAGCTTCGGGTACCCCAATGAGCAGTTCTTC. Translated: CASSFGYPNEQFF.

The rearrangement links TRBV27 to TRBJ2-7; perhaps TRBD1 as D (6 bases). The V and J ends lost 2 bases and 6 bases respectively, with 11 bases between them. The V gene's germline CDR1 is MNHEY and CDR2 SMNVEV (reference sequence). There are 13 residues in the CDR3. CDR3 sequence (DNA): TGTGCCAGCAGTTTACTCCAGGGGCGCGAGCAGTACTTC. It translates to CASSLLQGREQYF.

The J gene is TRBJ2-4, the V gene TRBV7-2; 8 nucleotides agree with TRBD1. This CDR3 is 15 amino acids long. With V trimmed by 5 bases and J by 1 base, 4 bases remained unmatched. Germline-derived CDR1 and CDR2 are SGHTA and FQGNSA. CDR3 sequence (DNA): TGTGCCAGCAGCCCCTGGGACAGGGCCAAAAACATTCAGTACTTC. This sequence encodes CASSPWDRAKNIQYF.

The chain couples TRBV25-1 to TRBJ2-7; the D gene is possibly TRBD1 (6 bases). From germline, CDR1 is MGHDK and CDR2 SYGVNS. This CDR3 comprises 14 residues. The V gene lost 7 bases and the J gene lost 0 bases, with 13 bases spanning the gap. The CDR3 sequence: CASTTEGDSYEQYF. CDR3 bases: TGTGCCAGCACCACTGAGGGGGACTCCTACGAGCAGTACTTC.

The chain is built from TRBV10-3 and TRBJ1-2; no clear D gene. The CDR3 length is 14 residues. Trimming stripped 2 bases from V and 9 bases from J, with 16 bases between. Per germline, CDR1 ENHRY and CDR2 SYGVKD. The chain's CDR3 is CAISEGAGSTSYTF. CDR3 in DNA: TGTGCCATCAGTGAGGGAGCTGGCTCAACAAGCTACACCTTC.